Sequencing of this T cell receptor (beta chain) was carried out in a study of T cell changes during pregnancy in multiple sclerosis. Measured with immunoSEQ multiplex PCR; TCRdb has only the in-frame clones, and not every one. The sample gives 90,000 to 120,000 clones, around 93% of which show up once; approximately 0.88% is in the top ten. The length of the CDR3 is 15 residues. With 6 bases removed from V and 1 base from J, the gap between germline ends came to 15 bases. The germline CDR1 and CDR2 sequences are MDHEN and SYDVKM. The chain is built from TRBV28 and TRBJ1-1, with D possibly TRBD1 on 6 matching bases. Here the sequenced sample was peripheral blood, taken before pregnancy. The sequence was collected from a female donor with multiple sclerosis, enrolled in a pregnancy study. The CDR3 coding sequence is TGTGCCAGCAGCCAACAGGGCGGTAGGAACACTGAAGCTTTCTTT. It translates to CASSQQGGRNTEAFF.